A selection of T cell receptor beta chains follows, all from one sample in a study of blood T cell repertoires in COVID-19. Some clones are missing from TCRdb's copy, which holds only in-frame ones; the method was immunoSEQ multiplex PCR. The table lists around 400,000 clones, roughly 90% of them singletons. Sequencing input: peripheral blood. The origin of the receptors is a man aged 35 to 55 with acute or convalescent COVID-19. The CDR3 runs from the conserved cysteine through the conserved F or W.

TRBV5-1,CASSYVSGAYNEQFF
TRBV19,CASSGTPKEANQPQHF
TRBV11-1,CARVIAGTGNSYEQYF
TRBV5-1,CASSLRQGWTGELFF
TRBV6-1,CASSYQDNQPQHF
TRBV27,CASRELRAGTGGFQPQHF
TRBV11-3,CASSLDRGVHNEQFF
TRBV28,CASRRAGTSGRAGSETQYF
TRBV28,CASRISDRWLKESQYF
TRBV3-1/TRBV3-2,CASSQEMSSGTGELFF
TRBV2,CASSEFVQNYGYTF
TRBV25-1,CASSPSDRVYGYTF
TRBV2,CASSNRVEETQYF
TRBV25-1,CASSEDRMNTEAFF
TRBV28,CASSLNLGSQETQYF
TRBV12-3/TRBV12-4,CASSPANYGYTF
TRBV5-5,CASSPRPGTGGEKLFF
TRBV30,CAWSGDRGFTEAFF
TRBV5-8,CASTPTRGDLTGELFF
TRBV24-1,CATAPGTDYNEQFF
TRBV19,CASSPDRDQETQYF
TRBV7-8,CASSLQLRQAYGYTF
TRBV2,CASTGIARPSTDTQYF
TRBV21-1,CASSKVVTGANRSLHF
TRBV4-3,CASSPSGAGRDQPQHF
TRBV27,CASSLRRGGGTEAFF
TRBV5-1,CASSLSPGGNTEAFF
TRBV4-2,CASSQTSLDTQYF
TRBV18,CASSVTPAGNGANVLTF
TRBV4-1,CASSTLPRRREQYF
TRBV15,CATSRDHGEGNEQFF
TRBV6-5,CASTPGASNQPQHF
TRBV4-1,CASSQMTSGRPWEETQYF
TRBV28,CASSPSVGPQHF
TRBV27,CASSFLGTGGDTQYF
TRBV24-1,CATSDYRGAGELFF
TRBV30,CARSRQGSGAFF